This record covers a single T cell receptor beta chain. Each participant's cohort was designated according to participant-reported clinical history. This record belongs to a study of blood T cell repertoires in COVID-19. Study summary: PBMCs, B-cell-depleted T cells, or T cells provided the cDNA or gDNA that made up the material.

Methods used by the authors: Using reference gene primer amplification, nucleated cell counts were estimated. Clones were read by immunoSEQ multiplex PCR, and TCRdb kept only the in-frame ones, dropping some. That table is the source of V, J and clone size, and D and trimming were worked out from the DNA. The sample gives around 140,000 clones, 70% to 90% of which show up once; around 4.2% is in the top ten. Trimming took 5 bases from V and 2 from J; bases not matched to a gene: 16. This CDR3 region has 18 residues. The V gene's germline CDR1 is WNHNN and CDR2 SYGVQD (reference sequence). The genes are TRBV10-1 and TRBJ1-2; 8 positions match TRBD1. This sequence was found in a man in his fifties who had recovered from COVID-19. Sequenced sample: PBMCs or T cells enriched from blood (not recorded which). The CDR3 coding sequence is TGCGCCAGCAGTCCCCTCCCGCCTTGGGGACAGGAGAACTATGGCTACACCTTC. The encoded protein is CASSPLPPWGQENYGYTF.